The text below deals with one TCR beta chain. Its target is not known. This sample is part of a study of T cell repertoires in cytomegalovirus infection. TCRdb used MiXCR to reprocess the reads, holding one entry per CDR3 protein. Altogether 550,000 to 850,000 distinct CDR3 sequences are present, 33% being singletons, with the ten largest covering about 20%. This CDR3 region has 15 residues. V shed 6 bases, J shed 3 bases, and the junction held 10 bases outside the gene matches. The germline V gene encodes CDR1 SGHTA and CDR2 FQGNSA. This material consisted of cultured PBMCs, taken from culture after CMV antigen stimulation. This sequence joins TRBV7-2 and TRBJ2-7; TRBD1 matches 8 bases. This sequence originates from a human donor in good health (CMV status not recorded). Some clones in this sample may be carry-over from other donors' samples. CDR3 loop: CASRLTGQGYYEQYF. Here the CDR3 DNA reads TGTGCCAGCAGACTCACCGGACAGGGCTACTACGAGCAGTACTTC.